These 29 T cell receptor beta chains were sequenced from one sample in a study of CD8 T cells in ankylosing spondylitis. Each CDR3 protein is one row after TCRdb ran MiXCR on the 5' RACE reads. The sample consists of roughly 68,000 distinct CDR3 sequences, around 6.4% of them appearing once. Sequenced input: synovial fluid, either unsorted or a sorted T cell fraction (not recorded which). The receptors were sampled from a male donor with ankylosing spondylitis.

This clonotype appeared many times. The J gene is TRBJ1-5, the V gene TRBV7-8; the D is unclear. The ends were cut back, 0 bases at V and 4 bases at J, with 4 bases in the middle. Germline V gives CDR1 SGHVS, CDR2 FQNEAQ. This CDR3 spans 13 amino acids. This chain's CDR3 is CASSLAENQPQHF. DNA of the CDR3: TGTGCCAGCAGCTTAGCCGAGAATCAGCCCCAGCATTTT.

This clonotype came up many times. V usage is TRBV7-3 and J usage is TRBJ2-1, with TRBD2 matching 11 bases. The trim removed 3 bases at V and 8 bases at J, leaving 6 bases unmatched. The germline CDR1 and CDR2 sequences are SGHTA and FQGTGA. This CDR3 is 15 amino acids long. CDR3 DNA: TGTGCCAGCAGCTTTAGCGGGAGGGCCAATCATGAGCAGTTCTTC. Its protein product is CASSFSGRANHEQFF.

This clonotype was seen repeatedly, ten times or more. DNA for the CDR3: TGCAGTGCTAGTCGGGGGGTGCCGGGATCACCCCTCCACTTT. It is translated as CSASRGVPGSPLHF. The chain is built from TRBV20-1 and TRBJ1-6, with D perhaps matching TRBD1 (5 bases). V dropped 3 bases and J dropped 10 bases, with 16 bases sitting between them. This CDR3 has 14 amino acids. Germline V gene sequence: CDR1 DFQATT, CDR2 SNEGSKA (reference sequence).

The sample holds a few counts of this clonotype. This chain joins TRBV27 and TRBJ2-3; 11 bases are a match to TRBD2. The germline V gene encodes CDR1 MNHEY and CDR2 SMNVEV (reference sequence). Trimming removed 6 bases from V and 2 bases from J; junction bases left unmatched: 4. The CDR3 extends over 15 amino acids. The CDR3 bases are TGTGCCAGCAGGGGACTAGCGGCGAACACAGATACGCAGTATTTT. This sequence encodes CASRGLAANTDTQYF.

V usage is TRBV5-1 and J usage is TRBJ1-2, with 12 bases identical to TRBD1. CDR1 SGHRS and CDR2 YFSETQ come from the germline V gene. Germline trimming cut 2 bases from V and 7 bases from J; bases unmatched to any gene: 6. The CDR3 totals 15 residues. CDR3: CASSFRGQGAIGYTF. CDR3 nucleotides: TGCGCCAGCAGCTTTAGGGGACAGGGGGCCATTGGCTACACCTTC.

This clonotype was recorded a few times. One junction end disagrees with the germline gene, perhaps due to a read error. V usage is TRBV3-1 and J usage is TRBJ2-6; TRBD1 might be the D (5 bases). CDR3 size: 17 residues. The V gene's germline CDR1 is LGHDT and CDR2 YNNKEL (reference sequence). CDR3 region: CASSQSLLGSGANVLTF. CDR3 bases: TGTGCCAGCAGCCAAAGCCTATTGGGCTCTGGGGCCAACGTCCTAACTTTC.

J is TRBJ2-2 and V is TRBV7-8; D is perhaps TRBD1 (6 bases). Germline loops: CDR1 SGHVS, CDR2 FQNEAQ. The V and J ends lost 2 bases and 1 base respectively, with 11 bases between them. The CDR3 is 16 amino acids. The CDR3 nucleotides are TGTGCCAGCAGCTTACTCGGCAGGGGGAACACCGGGGAGCTGTTTTTT. Translated: CASSLLGRGNTGELFF.

This clonotype was counted many times. J is TRBJ2-7 and V is TRBV24-1, with a weak D call TRBD2 (6 bases). The CDR3 extends over 19 amino acids. The germline gives CDR1 KGHDR, CDR2 SFDVKD. V lost 3 bases and J lost 0, with 23 bases in between. In DNA form, the CDR3 reads TGTGCCACCAGTGATAAGCGGGCAACAGGTACCATACCCTCCTACGAGCAGTACTTC. This sequence encodes CATSDKRATGTIPSYEQYF.

The sample holds a few counts of this clonotype. The V gene is TRBV5-8, the J gene TRBJ2-7; D may be TRBD2 (6 bases). Between the trimmed V and J ends, which lost 2 bases and 5 bases, there was a span of 14 bases. The CDR3 is 14 amino acids. Germline CDR1 is SGHTS and CDR2 is YDEGEE. CDR3: CASSFGGGINEQYF. CDR3 DNA: TGTGCCAGCAGCTTTGGCGGAGGGATCAACGAGCAGTACTTC.

This clonotype was seen at least ten times. The chain employs TRBV28 and TRBJ2-3, with TRBD2 as a possible D gene (6 bases). The germline V gene encodes CDR1 MDHEN and CDR2 SYDVKM. Trimming stripped 3 bases from V and 4 bases from J, with 14 bases between. This CDR3 region has 15 residues. The CDR3 DNA sequence: TGTGCCAGCAGTTTTCCCACTAGCTTTCCAGATACGCAGTATTTT. Protein sequence: CASSFPTSFPDTQYF.

The chain uses TRBV19 and TRBJ2-3; TRBD2 is a possible D gene (5 bases). Trimming left V 4 bases short and J 2 bases short, with 10 bases between. This CDR3 has 14 amino acids. Looked up from germline, CDR1 is LNHDA and CDR2 is SQIVND (reference sequence). The CDR3 region is CASSRRAPTDTQYF. The CDR3 nucleotides are TGTGCCAGTAGTAGGCGGGCTCCCACAGATACGCAGTATTTT.

This clonotype was counted many times. The chain carries TRBV9 and TRBJ2-7, with D tentatively TRBD2 (7 bases). The CDR3 has 12 amino acids. Germline V gene lookup returns CDR1 SGDLS and CDR2 YYNGEE. Deletions cut 3 bases from V and 6 bases from J, with 10 bases between. In DNA form, the CDR3 reads TGTGCCAGCAGCGAGGGGGGGAGCGAGCAGTACTTC. Translation gives CASSEGGSEQYF. The full variable domain, in which reference TRBV9 and TRBJ2-7 provide the parts outside the CDR3, is DSGVTQTPKHLITATGQRVTLRCSPRSGDLSVYWYQQSLDQGLQFLIQYYNGEERAKGNILERFSAQQFPDLHSELNLSSLELGDSALYFCASSEGGSEQYFGPGTRLTVT.

The sample holds many counts of this clonotype. The rearrangement uses TRBV29-1 and TRBJ2-1, with a possible D match to TRBD1 (5 bases). V was shortened by 1 base and J by 4 bases, with 8 bases between the two germline ends. Germline V lookup: CDR1 SQVTM, CDR2 ANQGSEA. CDR3 size: 13 residues. Here the CDR3 reads CSVEGDRYNEQFF. DNA of the CDR3: TGCAGCGTTGAAGGTGACAGATACAATGAGCAGTTCTTC.

V gene TRBV28 combines with J gene TRBJ1-2; a possible D gene is TRBD1 (5 bases). The CDR3 extends over 14 amino acids. V lost 8 bases to trimming and J lost 2 bases, with 15 bases between them. The V gene's germline CDR1 is MDHEN and CDR2 SYDVKM. CDR3 amino acids: CASERTLRNYGYTF. CDR3 nucleotides: TGTGCCAGCGAGAGGACACTCAGAAACTATGGCTACACCTTC.

This clonotype was counted between two and nine times. The rearrangement joins TRBV2 to TRBJ2-2; perhaps D is TRBD1 or TRBD2 (5 bases each). Germline CDR1 reads SNHLY; CDR2 reads FYNNEI. This CDR3 is built from 14 residues. Trimming removed 6 bases at V and 1 base at J, with 9 bases between. The CDR3 loop is CASSPGQNTGELFF. DNA for the CDR3: TGTGCCAGCAGCCCGGGGCAGAACACCGGGGAGCTGTTTTTT.

In its sample, this clonotype was seen many times. V gene TRBV11-2 combines with J gene TRBJ2-7; TRBD2 aligns across 8 bases. CDR1 SGHAT and CDR2 FQNNGV come from the germline V gene. This CDR3 has 15 residues. V was pared by 5 bases and J by 4 bases, with 10 bases of the junction left unmatched. CDR3 amino acids: CASSLLADPFYEQYF. The CDR3 DNA follows: TGTGCCAGCAGCCTACTAGCGGATCCATTTTACGAGCAGTACTTC.

This clonotype was recorded many times. The rearrangement links TRBV5-1 to TRBJ2-3; TRBD2 matches at 10 bases. Germline V gene data show CDR1 as SGHRS and CDR2 as YFSETQ. V gave up 4 bases and J gave up 5 bases; unmatched junction bases: 4. This CDR3 has 14 residues. DNA of the CDR3: TGCGCCAGCAGCCCGCGGACTAGCGGAGATACGCAGTATTTT. This encodes CASSPRTSGDTQYF. The full variable domain, its missing parts supplied by reference TRBV5-1 and TRBJ2-3, is KAGVTQTPRYLIKTRGQQVTLSCSPISGHRSVSWYQQTPGQGLQFLFEYFSETQRNKGNFPGRFSGRQFSNSRSEMNVSTLELGDSALYLCASSPRTSGDTQYFGPGTRLTVL.

This clonotype was counted between two and nine times. The chain links TRBV9 to TRBJ1-3; possibly TRBD1 for D (5 bases). The CDR3 has 15 amino acids. V gave up 4 bases and J gave up 2 bases, with 13 bases separating them. The germline gives CDR1 SGDLS, CDR2 YYNGEE. This CDR3 reads CASSPRGGAGNTIYF. The DNA of the CDR3 is TGTGCCAGCAGCCCCCGGGGGGGAGCTGGAAACACCATATATTTT.

This clonotype has at least ten counts. The chain combines TRBV21-1 with TRBJ2-5. TRBV21-1 is recorded as a pseudogene. The CDR3 runs to 14 residues. The CDR3 DNA is TGTGCCAGCAGCAAAGACGCCTATCAAGAGACCCAGTACTTC. Protein product: CASSKDAYQETQYF.

The chain employs TRBV27 and TRBJ2-5; D is uncertain. The CDR3 has 13 residues. Germline V CDR1 and CDR2: MNHEY, SMNVEV (reference sequence). Deletions cut 6 bases from V and 4 bases from J, with 12 bases between. The CDR3 DNA reads TGTGCCAGCAGCCAAATTACGGGAGAGACCCAGTACTTC. Translation: CASSQITGETQYF.

This clonotype was counted ten times or more. The chain joins TRBV6-2 or TRBV6-3 to TRBJ2-7; D may correspond to TRBD1 or TRBD2 (5 bases each). This CDR3 is built from 15 residues. The germline gives CDR1 MNHEY, CDR2 SVGEGT. Trimming removed 7 bases at V and 6 bases at J, with 22 bases between. CDR3 sequence reads: CASNHPRDGHTEQYF. In nucleotides, the CDR3 is TGTGCCAGCAACCATCCCAGGGACGGACATACCGAGCAGTACTTC.

The chain is built from TRBV27 and TRBJ2-5, with TRBD1 matching 7 bases. J lost 5 bases, V lost 5 bases, and 11 bases had no gene match. Germline V lookup: CDR1 MNHEY, CDR2 SMNVEV (reference sequence). The CDR3 runs 15 residues. The CDR3 protein is CASSPLGTARETQYF. DNA of the CDR3: TGTGCCAGCAGTCCCCTCGGGACAGCCCGTGAGACCCAGTACTTC.

V and J are TRBV20-1 and TRBJ1-1; D gene uncertain. Trimming stripped 3 bases from V and 0 bases from J, with 8 bases between. Germline lookup yields CDR1 DFQATT and CDR2 SNEGSKA (reference sequence). This CDR3 is 13 amino acids long. The CDR3 loop is CSASVEMNTEAFF. CDR3 nucleotides: TGCAGTGCTAGTGTGGAAATGAACACTGAAGCTTTCTTT.

This chain connects TRBV3-1 to TRBJ2-1; the match to TRBD2 covers 8 bases. With V trimmed by 1 base and J by 12 bases, 8 bases remained unmatched. The germline gives CDR1 LGHDT, CDR2 YNNKEL (reference sequence). The CDR3 loop spans 14 amino acids. DNA for the CDR3: TGTGCCAGCAGCCAAGGGGGCCGGGAGGGCCGGCAGTTCTTC. It specifies CASSQGGREGRQFF.

This clonotype was seen repeatedly, ten times or more. CDR3 sequence (DNA): TGTGCCAGCAGCTTAAGACAGGGGGATATCCAAAACATTCAGTACTTC. Protein: CASSLRQGDIQNIQYF. The chain has TRBV7-9 and TRBJ2-4; 9 nucleotides agree with TRBD1. The CDR3 length is 16 residues. Germline V gene sequence: CDR1 SEHNR, CDR2 FQNEAQ (reference sequence). V shed 2 bases, J shed 5 bases, and the junction held 7 bases outside the gene matches.

This clonotype showed up many times. V usage is TRBV28 and J usage is TRBJ2-2, with 10 bases aligning to TRBD2. V dropped 6 bases and J dropped 7; count of bases not matched to a gene: 8. CDR3 size: 15 residues. The germline V gene has CDR1 MDHEN and CDR2 SYDVKM. The CDR3 protein is CASRGLARRGGELFF. The CDR3 DNA reads TGTGCCAGCAGGGGACTAGCGAGAAGAGGCGGGGAGCTGTTTTTT.

This clonotype came up a few times. The V gene is TRBV3-1, the J gene TRBJ1-2; possibly TRBD1 for D (5 bases). V was pared by 4 bases and J by 8 bases, with 17 bases between. The CDR3 covers 14 residues. Germline CDR1 is LGHDT and CDR2 is YNNKEL (reference sequence). CDR3 residues: CASSLPGPGPGYTF. The CDR3 nucleotides read TGTGCCAGCAGCCTTCCGGGCCCGGGACCGGGCTACACCTTC.

The chain uses TRBV11-3 and TRBJ2-3, with a tentative D call TRBD2 (5 bases). The CDR3 is 13 amino acids. Germline values: CDR1 SGHNT, CDR2 YENEEA. Trimming removed 7 bases at V and 3 bases at J, with 11 bases between. CDR3 sequence reads: CASTLRRTDTQYF. The CDR3 DNA is TGTGCCAGCACCCTCCGGAGGACAGATACGCAGTATTTT.

Only a few counts were recorded for this clonotype. J is TRBJ2-5 and V is TRBV5-1; D is undetermined. Per the germline V gene, CDR1 is SGHRS and CDR2 is YFSETQ. The CDR3 runs to 17 residues. The V end lost 4 bases, the J end lost 2 bases, and 21 bases lay between the germline ends. This CDR3 reads CASSPKSTNGGQETQYF. The CDR3 coding sequence is TGCGCCAGCAGCCCTAAGAGCACCAACGGTGGGCAAGAGACCCAGTACTTC.